The T cell receptor (beta chain) described here comes from a study of blood T cell repertoires in COVID-19. Study background: Collection of acute and convalescent COVID-19 samples took place in the United States, Italy and Spain. T cells, B-cell-depleted T cells, or PBMCs supplied cDNA or gDNA.

Trimming stripped 2 bases from V and 5 bases from J, with 18 bases between. The germline V gene encodes CDR1 MGHRA and CDR2 YSYEKL. The CDR3 runs to 16 residues. Per the original methods: Reference gene primer amplification yielded estimated nucleated cell counts. Sequencing was performed with immunoSEQ multiplex PCR; in TCRdb, only in-frame clones are kept and a portion is missing. V, J and clone size are those of that table, while D and trimming were read from the DNA. The sample lists roughly 260,000 clones; 87% were seen once. This TCR derives from a woman in her forties or fifties with acute or convalescent COVID-19. The rearrangement uses TRBV4-1 and TRBJ1-1; TRBD1 might be the D (6 bases). The sample consisted of peripheral blood. The CDR3 coding sequence is TGCGCCAGCAGCCAACGCCTACAGGGCGTGAGGACTGAAGCTTTCTTT. This codes for CASSQRLQGVRTEAFF.